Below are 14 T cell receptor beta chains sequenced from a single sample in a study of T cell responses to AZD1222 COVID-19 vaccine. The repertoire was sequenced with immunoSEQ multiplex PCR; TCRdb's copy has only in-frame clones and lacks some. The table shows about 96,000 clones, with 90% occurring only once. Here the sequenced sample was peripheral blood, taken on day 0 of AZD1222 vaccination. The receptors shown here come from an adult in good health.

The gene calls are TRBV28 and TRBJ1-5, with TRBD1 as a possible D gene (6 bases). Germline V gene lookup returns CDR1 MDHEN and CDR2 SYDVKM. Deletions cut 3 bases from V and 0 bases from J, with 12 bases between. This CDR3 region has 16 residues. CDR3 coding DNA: TGTGCCAGCAGTTTTCAGGGGAGTTATAGCAATCAGCCCCAGCATTTT. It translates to CASSFQGSYSNQPQHF.

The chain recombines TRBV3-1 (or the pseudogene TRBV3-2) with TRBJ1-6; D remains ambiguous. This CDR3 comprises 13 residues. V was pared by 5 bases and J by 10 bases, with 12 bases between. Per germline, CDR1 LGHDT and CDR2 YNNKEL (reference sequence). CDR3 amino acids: CASSIGVRSPLHF. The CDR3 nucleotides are TGTGCCAGCAGCATCGGGGTGCGGTCACCCCTCCACTTT.

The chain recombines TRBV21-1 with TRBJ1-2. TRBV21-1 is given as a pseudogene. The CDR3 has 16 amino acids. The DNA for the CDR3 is TGTGCCAGCAGCAAAGAGGGCCCCCGGACCGCTTATGGCTACACCTTC. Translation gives CASSKEGPRTAYGYTF.

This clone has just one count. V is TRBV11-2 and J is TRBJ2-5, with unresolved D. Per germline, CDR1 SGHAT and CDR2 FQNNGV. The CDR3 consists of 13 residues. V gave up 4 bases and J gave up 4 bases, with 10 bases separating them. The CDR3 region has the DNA TGTGCCAGCAGCTCCATGCCGGGAGAGACCCAGTACTTC. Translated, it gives CASSSMPGETQYF.

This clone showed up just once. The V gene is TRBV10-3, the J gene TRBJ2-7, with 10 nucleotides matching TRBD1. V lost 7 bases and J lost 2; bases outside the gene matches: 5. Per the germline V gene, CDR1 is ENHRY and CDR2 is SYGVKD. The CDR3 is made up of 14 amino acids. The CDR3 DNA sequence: TGTGCCATCAAGGGGGACAGGGGTCCCTACGAGCAGTACTTC. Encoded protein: CAIKGDRGPYEQYF.

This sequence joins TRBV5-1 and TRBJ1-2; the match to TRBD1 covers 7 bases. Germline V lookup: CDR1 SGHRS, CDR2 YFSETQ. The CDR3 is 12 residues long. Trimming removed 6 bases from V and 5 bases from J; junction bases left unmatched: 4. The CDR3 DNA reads TGCGCCAGCACTGCAGGGGGTTATGGCTACACCTTC. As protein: CASTAGGYGYTF.

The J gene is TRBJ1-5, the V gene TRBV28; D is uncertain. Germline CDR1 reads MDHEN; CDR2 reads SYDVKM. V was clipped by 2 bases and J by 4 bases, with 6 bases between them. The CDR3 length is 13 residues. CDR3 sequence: CASSLHWNQPQHF. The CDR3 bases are TGTGCCAGCAGTTTACATTGGAATCAGCCCCAGCATTTT.

CDR3 protein: CAWSVLGRAGEQYF. The CDR3 DNA reads as TGTGCCTGGAGTGTACTTGGACGGGCCGGCGAGCAGTACTTC. This rearrangement joins TRBV30 to TRBJ2-7; D is uncertain. With 0 bases removed from V and 6 bases from J, the gap between germline ends came to 15 bases. Germline CDR1 is GTSNPN and CDR2 is SVGIG (reference sequence). CDR3 length: 14 residues.

CDR3: CASSLRLAISDTQYF. The CDR3 DNA sequence: TGTGCCAGCAGCTTGCGACTAGCGATATCAGATACGCAGTATTTT. The rearrangement joins TRBV7-8 to TRBJ2-3, with 8 bases that match TRBD2. The CDR3 is 15 residues long. With 3 bases clipped from V and 4 bases from J, the junction kept 6 bases outside the gene matches. Germline CDR1 and CDR2: SGHVS and FQNEAQ.

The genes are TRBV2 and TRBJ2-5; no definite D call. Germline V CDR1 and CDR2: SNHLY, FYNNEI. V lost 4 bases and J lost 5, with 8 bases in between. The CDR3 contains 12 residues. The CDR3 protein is CASSGEGETQYF. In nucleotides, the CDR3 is TGTGCCAGCAGTGGGGAAGGGGAGACCCAGTACTTC.

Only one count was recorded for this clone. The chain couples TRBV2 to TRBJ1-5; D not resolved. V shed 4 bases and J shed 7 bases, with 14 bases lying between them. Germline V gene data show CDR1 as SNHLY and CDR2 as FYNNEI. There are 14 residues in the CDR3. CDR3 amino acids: CASSGEGGRQPQHF. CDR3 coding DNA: TGTGCCAGCAGTGGAGAGGGCGGGCGCCAGCCCCAGCATTTT.

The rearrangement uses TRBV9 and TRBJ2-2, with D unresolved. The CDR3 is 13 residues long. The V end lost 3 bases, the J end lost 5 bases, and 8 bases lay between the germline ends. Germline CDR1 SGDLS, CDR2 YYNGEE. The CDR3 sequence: CASSAVTTGELFF. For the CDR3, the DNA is TGTGCCAGCAGCGCCGTCACGACCGGGGAGCTGTTTTTT.

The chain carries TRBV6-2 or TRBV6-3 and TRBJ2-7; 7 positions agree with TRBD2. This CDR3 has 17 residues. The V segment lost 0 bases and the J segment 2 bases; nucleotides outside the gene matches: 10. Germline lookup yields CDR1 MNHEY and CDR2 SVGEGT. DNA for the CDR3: TGTGCCAGCAGTTACTCCCCATCTTTAAGCGGGGCCTACGAGCAGTACTTC. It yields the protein CASSYSPSLSGAYEQYF.

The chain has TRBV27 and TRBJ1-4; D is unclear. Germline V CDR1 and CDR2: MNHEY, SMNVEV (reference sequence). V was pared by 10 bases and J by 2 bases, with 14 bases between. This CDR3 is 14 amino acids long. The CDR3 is CAIRPGGTNEKLFF. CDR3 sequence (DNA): TGTGCCATCCGGCCGGGAGGGACTAATGAAAAACTGTTTTTT.